This note documents a single T cell receptor beta chain sequence. V lost 3 bases and J 4 bases, leaving 16 bases between the germline ends. This CDR3 is 17 amino acids long. Germline V lookup: CDR1 LNHNV, CDR2 YYDKDF (reference sequence). The data were produced by immunoSEQ multiplex PCR, yet TCRdb's version contains in-frame clones alone and is incomplete. The sample lists some 660,000 clones; around 87% were seen once. The data are from a study of shared T cell receptors in the human thymus. The same data also went into a second study, on human thymus T cells. As reported in that work: Samples came from healthy Finnish infants during open corrective cardiac surgery. Resections obtained during corrective heart surgery supplied the thymus tissue. The authors found apparently biased V and J gene usage in thymic and blood repertoires.

V usage is TRBV15 and J usage is TRBJ2-6; perhaps TRBD2 as D (6 bases). Sequencing input: thymocytes. The sequence was collected from a boy in the first two years of life with a congenital heart defect. The CDR3 loop is CATSRAIPGVGANVLTF. The CDR3 nucleotides read TGTGCCACCAGCAGGGCAATTCCGGGGGTAGGGGCCAACGTCCTGACTTTC.